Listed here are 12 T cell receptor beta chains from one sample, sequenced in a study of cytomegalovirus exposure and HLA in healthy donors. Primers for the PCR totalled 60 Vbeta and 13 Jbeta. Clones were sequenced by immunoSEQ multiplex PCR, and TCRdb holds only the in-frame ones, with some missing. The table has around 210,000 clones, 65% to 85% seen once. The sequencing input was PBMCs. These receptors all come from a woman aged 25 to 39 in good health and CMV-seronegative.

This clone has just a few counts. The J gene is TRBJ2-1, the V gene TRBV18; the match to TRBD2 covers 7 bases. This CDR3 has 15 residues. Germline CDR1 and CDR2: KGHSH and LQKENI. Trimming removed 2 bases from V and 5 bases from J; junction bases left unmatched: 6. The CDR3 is CASSPSSGKDNEQFF. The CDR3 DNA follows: TGTGCCAGCTCACCAAGCAGCGGGAAGGACAATGAGCAGTTCTTC.

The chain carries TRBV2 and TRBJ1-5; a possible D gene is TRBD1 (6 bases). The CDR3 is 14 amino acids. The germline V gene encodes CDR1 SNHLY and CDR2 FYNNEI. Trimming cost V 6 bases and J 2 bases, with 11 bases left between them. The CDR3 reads CASRTGKGNQPQHF. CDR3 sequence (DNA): TGTGCCAGCAGGACAGGTAAGGGCAATCAGCCCCAGCATTTT.

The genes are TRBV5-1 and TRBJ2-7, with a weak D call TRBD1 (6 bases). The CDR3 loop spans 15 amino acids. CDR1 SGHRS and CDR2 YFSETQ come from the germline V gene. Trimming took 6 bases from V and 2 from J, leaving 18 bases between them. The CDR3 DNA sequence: TGCGCCAGCACCCCCTCTGGGGGCAGTGCCTACGAGCAGTACTTC. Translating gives CASTPSGGSAYEQYF. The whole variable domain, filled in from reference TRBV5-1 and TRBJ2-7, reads KAGVTQTPRYLIKTRGQQVTLSCSPISGHRSVSWYQQTPGQGLQFLFEYFSETQRNKGNFPGRFSGRQFSNSRSEMNVSTLELGDSALYLCASTPSGGSAYEQYFGPGTRLTVT.

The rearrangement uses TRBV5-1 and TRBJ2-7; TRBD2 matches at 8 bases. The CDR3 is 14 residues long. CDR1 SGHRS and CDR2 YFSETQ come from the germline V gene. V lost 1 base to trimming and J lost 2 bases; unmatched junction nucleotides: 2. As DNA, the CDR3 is TGCGCCAGCAGCTTGACTAGCGGTACCTACGAGCAGTACTTC. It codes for CASSLTSGTYEQYF.

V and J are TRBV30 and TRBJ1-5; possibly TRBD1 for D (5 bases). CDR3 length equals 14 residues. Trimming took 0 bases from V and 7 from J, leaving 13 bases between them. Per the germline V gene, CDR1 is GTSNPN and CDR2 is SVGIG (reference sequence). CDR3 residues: CAWSVTSGRQPQHF. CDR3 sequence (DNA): TGTGCCTGGAGTGTTACGTCAGGGCGACAGCCCCAGCATTTT.

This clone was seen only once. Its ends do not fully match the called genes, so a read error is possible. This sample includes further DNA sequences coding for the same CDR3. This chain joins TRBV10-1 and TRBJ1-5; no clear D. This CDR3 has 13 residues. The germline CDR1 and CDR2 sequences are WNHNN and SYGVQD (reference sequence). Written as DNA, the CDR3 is TGCGCCAGTAGTGACGGTCCGAATCAGCCCCAGCATTTT. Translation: CASSDGPNQPQHF.

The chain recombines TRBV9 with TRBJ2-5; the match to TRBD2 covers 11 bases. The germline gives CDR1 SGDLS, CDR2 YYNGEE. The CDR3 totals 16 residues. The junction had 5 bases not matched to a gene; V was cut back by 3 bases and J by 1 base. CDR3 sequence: CASSGPGLAAQETQYF. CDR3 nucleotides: TGTGCCAGCAGCGGTCCGGGACTAGCGGCCCAAGAGACCCAGTACTTC.

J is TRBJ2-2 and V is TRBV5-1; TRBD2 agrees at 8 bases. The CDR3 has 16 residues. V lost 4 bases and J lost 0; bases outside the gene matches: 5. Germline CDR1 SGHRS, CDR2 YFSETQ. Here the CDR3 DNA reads TGCGCCAGCAGCAACCGCGGGGGGCCGAACACCGGGGAGCTGTTTTTT. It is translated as CASSNRGGPNTGELFF.

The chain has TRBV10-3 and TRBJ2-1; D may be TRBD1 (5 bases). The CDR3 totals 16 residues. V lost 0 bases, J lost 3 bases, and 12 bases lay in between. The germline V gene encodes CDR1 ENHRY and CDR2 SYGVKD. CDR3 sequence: CAISESWQGNYNEQFF. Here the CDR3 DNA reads TGTGCCATCAGTGAGTCGTGGCAGGGAAACTACAATGAGCAGTTCTTC.

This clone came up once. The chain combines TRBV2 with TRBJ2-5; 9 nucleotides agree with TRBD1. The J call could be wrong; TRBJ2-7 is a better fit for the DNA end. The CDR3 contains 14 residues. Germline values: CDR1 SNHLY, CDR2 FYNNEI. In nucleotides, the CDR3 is TGTGCCAGCAGTGAGAGGACAGGGGCCTACGAGCAGTACTTC. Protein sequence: CASSERTGAYEQYF.

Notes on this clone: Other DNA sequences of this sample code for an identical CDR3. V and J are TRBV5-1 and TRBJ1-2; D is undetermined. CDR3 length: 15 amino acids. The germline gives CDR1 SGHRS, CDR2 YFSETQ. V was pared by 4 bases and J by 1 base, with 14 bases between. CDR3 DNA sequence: TGCGCCAGCAGCCCCCCAGGCCAGGTTAACTATGGCTACACCTTC. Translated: CASSPPGQVNYGYTF.

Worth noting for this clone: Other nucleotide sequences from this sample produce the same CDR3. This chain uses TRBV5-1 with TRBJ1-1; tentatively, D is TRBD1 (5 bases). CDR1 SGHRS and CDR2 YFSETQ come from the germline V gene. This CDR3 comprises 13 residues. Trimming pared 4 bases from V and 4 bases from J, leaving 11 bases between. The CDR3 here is CASSPGGGTEAFF. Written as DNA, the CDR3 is TGCGCCAGCAGCCCGGGGGGGGGCACTGAAGCTTTCTTT.